The 14 T cell receptor beta chains listed next were all sequenced from one sample in a study of T cell responses to AZD1222 COVID-19 vaccine (dated by TCRdb to the early 2020s). Per the publication, the time point label means: about 28 days (+/-7) after the second vaccine dose. The protocol used for the library was the immunoSEQ multiplex PCR assay. What TCRdb holds here is the immuneACCESS table cut down to in-frame rearrangements. Part of the clones is not present; checked against another copy, under half of the missing clones reflect an unresolved V gene, and the others are unexplained. A total of fewer than 100,000 clones appear in this sample, around nine tenths of them only once. The biggest ten clones account for around 10% of the sample. The material sequenced was peripheral blood, taken 28 days after the second AZD1222 dose. Every receptor here comes from an adult who received the AZD1222 COVID-19 vaccine.

The chain is built from TRBV18 and TRBJ1-2; a possible D gene is TRBD1 (5 bases). CDR1 KGHSH and CDR2 LQKENI come from the germline V gene. CDR3 length: 14 amino acids. Deletions cut 5 bases from V and 3 bases from J, with 13 bases between. CDR3: CASSITGQDYGYTF. CDR3 nucleotides: TGTGCCAGCTCAATTACAGGTCAAGACTATGGCTACACCTTC.

The J gene is TRBJ1-4, the V gene TRBV10-3, with a weak D call TRBD1 (5 bases). The CDR3 extends over 15 amino acids. V dropped 2 bases and J dropped 5 bases, with 12 bases sitting between them. Germline-derived CDR1 and CDR2 are ENHRY and SYGVKD. The CDR3: CAISEGLTENEKLFF. Here the CDR3 DNA reads TGTGCCATCAGTGAGGGGTTGACAGAGAATGAAAAACTGTTTTTT.

The chain has TRBV5-1 and TRBJ1-4; D gene ambiguous. The CDR3 contains 13 residues. The germline V gene encodes CDR1 SGHRS and CDR2 YFSETQ. V was pared by 1 base and J by 4 bases, with 5 bases between. CDR3 nucleotides: TGCGCCAGCAGCTTGATGGGTAATGAAAAACTGTTTTTT. As protein: CASSLMGNEKLFF. Together with reference TRBV5-1 and TRBJ1-4, the CDR3 gives the full variable domain: KAGVTQTPRYLIKTRGQQVTLSCSPISGHRSVSWYQQTPGQGLQFLFEYFSETQRNKGNFPGRFSGRQFSNSRSEMNVSTLELGDSALYLCASSLMGNEKLFFGSGTQLSVL.

The CDR3 DNA reads as TGTGCCAGCTTAGCGGGGCCCTTGGATACGCAGTATTTT. Protein product: CASLAGPLDTQYF. This chain joins TRBV27 and TRBJ2-3, with 8 bases aligning to TRBD2. The CDR3 contains 13 residues. J lost 6 bases, V lost 8 bases, and 7 bases had no gene match. Germline values: CDR1 MNHEY, CDR2 SMNVEV (reference sequence).

This chain uses TRBV9 with TRBJ1-2; D might be TRBD1 (6 bases). V gave up 0 bases and J gave up 9 bases, with 12 bases separating them. The germline gives CDR1 SGDLS, CDR2 YYNGEE. The CDR3 runs to 13 residues. In DNA form, the CDR3 reads TGTGCCAGCAGCGTAGCTCACAGGGAAAGCTACACCTTC. Protein: CASSVAHRESYTF.

DNA of the CDR3: TGTGCCAGCAGCTTAGGGGGGACCTCTGGAAACACCATATATTTT. As protein: CASSLGGTSGNTIYF. The rearrangement joins TRBV7-2 to TRBJ1-3, with a weak D call TRBD1 (5 bases). Germline CDR1 SGHTA, CDR2 FQGNSA. This CDR3 has 15 amino acids. The V gene lost 1 base and the J gene lost 0 bases, with 7 bases spanning the gap.

This clone was seen just once. This rearrangement joins TRBV10-2 to TRBJ2-7; D might be TRBD1 (6 bases). The CDR3 consists of 12 residues. Trimming removed 7 bases from V and 4 bases from J, with 11 bases in between. The germline gives CDR1 WSHSY, CDR2 SAAADI. The CDR3 DNA reads as TGCGCCAGCACCGAAACAGGGTACGAGCAGTACTTC. It codes for CASTETGYEQYF.

V usage is TRBV5-1 and J usage is TRBJ1-2, with 7 bases aligning to TRBD1. J gave up 1 base and V 6 bases, and 6 bases lay outside the gene matches. The V gene's germline CDR1 is SGHRS and CDR2 YFSETQ. The CDR3 length is 14 residues. The CDR3 reads CASNRGQVNYGYTF. In nucleotides, the CDR3 is TGCGCCAGCAACCGTGGACAGGTTAACTATGGCTACACCTTC.

The genes are TRBV28 and TRBJ1-3; D not resolved. The CDR3 spans 15 residues. Germline V gene sequence: CDR1 MDHEN, CDR2 SYDVKM. Trimming shortened V by 3 bases and J by 0 bases, and 9 bases separated the two germline ends. The DNA of the CDR3 is TGTGCCAGCAGTTTCCCAGGCAGCTCTGGAAACACCATATATTTT. Translation: CASSFPGSSGNTIYF. The whole variable domain, remainder taken from reference TRBV28 and TRBJ1-3, is DVKVTQSSRYLVKRTGEKVFLECVQDMDHENMFWYRQDPGLGLRLIYFSYDVKMKEKGDIPEGYSVSREKKERFSLILESASTNQTSMYLCASSFPGSSGNTIYFGEGSWLTVV.

The V call is TRBV2, the J call TRBJ2-2; TRBD1 might be the D (5 bases). The germline CDR1 and CDR2 sequences are SNHLY and FYNNEI. Trimming took off 7 bases at V and 3 bases at J, with 6 bases between the two ends. The CDR3 has 12 amino acids. The CDR3 protein is CASKQDTGELFF. DNA for the CDR3: TGTGCCAGCAAACAGGACACCGGGGAGCTGTTTTTT.

This clone turned up a few times. The chain is built from TRBV7-2 and TRBJ2-7; 7 bases map to TRBD1. V trimming: 6 bases; J trimming: 0 bases; junction bases outside the gene matches: 2. The CDR3 length is 13 residues. Germline loops: CDR1 SGHTA, CDR2 FQGNSA. The CDR3 DNA reads TGTGCCAGCAGAGGACAGGCCTCCTACGAGCAGTACTTC. Translating gives CASRGQASYEQYF.

CDR3 amino acids: CASRNRGLQPQHF. The CDR3 DNA reads TGTGCCAGCAGAAACAGGGGTTTGCAGCCCCAGCATTTT. This rearrangement joins TRBV2 to TRBJ1-5; the match to TRBD1 covers 7 bases. V shed 6 bases, J shed 7 bases, and the junction held 6 bases outside the gene matches. This CDR3 spans 13 amino acids. Germline V lookup: CDR1 SNHLY, CDR2 FYNNEI.

The chain is built from TRBV7-2 and TRBJ1-5; weak D call: TRBD1 (5 bases). Per the germline V gene, CDR1 is SGHTA and CDR2 is FQGNSA. The length of the CDR3 is 12 residues. V shed 3 bases and J shed 7 bases, with 7 bases lying between them. The chain's CDR3 is CASSLGGQPQHF. The CDR3 DNA reads as TGTGCCAGCAGCTTGGGGGGGCAGCCCCAGCATTTT.

This sequence joins TRBV29-1 and TRBJ1-1, with 8 bases lining up with TRBD1. CDR3 length equals 14 residues. Trimming at V came to 1 base and at J to 4 bases, leaving 5 bases not matched to a gene. The germline CDR1 and CDR2 sequences are SQVTM and ANQGSEA. Written as DNA, the CDR3 is TGCAGCGTTGAAGTTCTGACAGGGGCCACTGAAGCTTTCTTT. It is translated as CSVEVLTGATEAFF.